This TCR beta chain emerged from a study of PD-L1 blockade in urothelial cancer (dated by TCRdb to about 2017). In the study overall: Therapy was started at some point between 2014 and 2016 for all patients, and atezolizumab 1,200 mg was administered intravenously every 3 weeks. About nine tenths of the roughly 29 patients were identified as males with urothelial cancer of bladder origin, and a prior smoking history was reported by 18 of 29 patients. Patients had an ECOG performance status of 0 or 1 and had received between 0 and 3 prior chemotherapy regimens. Blood samples were analyzed 3 weeks after the start of treatment (second dose) and 6 weeks after the start of treatment. Blood samples yielded a median of about 150,000 T cells and roughly 83,000 unique TCRs, with median clonality approximately 0.08. The study, an exploratory multi-omic analysis, examined somatic, immune and clinical correlates of response to PD-L1 blockade with atezolizumab in urothelial cancer. TCR sequencing covered pretreatment tumor samples and matched, serially collected peripheral blood taken before and after atezolizumab treatment. Progression-free survival longer than 6 months counted as durable clinical benefit, and TCR features were additionally tested against both progression-free and overall survival. In the same patients, whole exome sequencing and RNA sequencing of pretreatment tumors were performed in addition to TCR sequencing. About 10 patients reached durable clinical benefit, while 15 to 25 patients did not. Pretreatment blood TCR-seq was available for around 29 patients, at least one posttreatment blood collection was obtained for about 24 patients, and tumor TCR-seq was available for about 24 patients. Study-wide conclusions, independent of this receptor: Small sample size (n of about 29) and many exploratory analyses mean the results are intended to be hypothesis-generating. Patients with durable benefit showed greater expansion of tumor-associated TCR clones in peripheral blood 3 weeks after starting treatment (n of about 20, p = 0.022). A pretreatment peripheral blood TCR clonality below the median was linked to improved progression-free and overall survival.

On this clone: What antigen it recognizes has not been identified. The input lacks base qualities; no much larger clone sits a single base away.

The V end loses 4 bases and the J end loses 4 bases, and a stretch of 10 bases separates them. Sequences SGHNT (CDR1) and YENEEA (CDR2) are obtained from the germline V gene. The CDR3, from cysteine to phenylalanine, totals 13 residues. The read is trimmed to its CDR3 DNA, 39 bases read in frame from base 1. Synthetic TCR analog templates were spiked into each PCR to estimate absolute template abundance from read counts. TCRbeta CDR3 regions were amplified from genomic DNA with bias-controlled V and J gene primers using the immunoSEQ assay. Rearranged TCRbeta segments were sequenced at approximately 20X coverage. Regarding the original processing steps: Sequencing errors were corrected by clustering, and CDR3s were annotated against IMGT so that V, D and J genes could be assigned. Only productive TCRbeta rearrangements were used in downstream analyses, excluding out-of-frame or stop-codon sequences. To compute clonality, Shannon entropy was normalized by the log of the number of unique productive sequences and then subtracted from one. Fisher's exact test with Benjamini-Hochberg correction, at a threshold of adjusted p below 0.01, was used to find clones that differed between time points or between blood and tumor. What TCRdb holds here is the immuneACCESS table cut down to in-frame rearrangements. Part of the clones is not present; checked against another copy, under half of the missing clones reflect an unresolved V gene, and the others are unexplained. That table furnishes V, J and clone size, whereas the DNA furnished D and trimming. The sample records tens of thousands of clones, about 86% of which are singletons. The ten largest make up around 9.3% of the sample.

In the paper's terms, the time point label means: peripheral blood 6 weeks after treatment start. A total of 29 patients with locally advanced or metastatic urothelial carcinoma, treated at Memorial Sloan Kettering on a trial protocol, made up the cohort. Peripheral blood mononuclear cells were collected pretreatment and during treatment, at between 1 and 8 total time points per patient. The Qiagen DNeasy Blood extraction kit was used to purify genomic DNA from total PBMCs and from tumor samples. PBMCs were collected pretreatment and during treatment, and were isolated and stored as previously described.

The sequence was collected from a man aged 55 to 70 with urothelial cancer. This specimen consisted of PBMCs, obtained around atezolizumab (anti-PD-L1) treatment. This chain joins TRBV11-3 to TRBJ2-5, and TRBD1 may be the D gene, going by 6 matching bases. The nucleotide sequence is TGTGCCAGCAGCTCGGCCAGGGGAGAGACCCAGTACTTC. This codes for CASSSARGETQYF. With the portions outside the CDR3 filled from the reference TRBV11-3 and TRBJ2-5 genes, the complete variable region becomes EAGVVQSPRYKIIEKKQPVAFWCNPISGHNTLYWYLQNLGQGPELLIRYENEEAVDDSQLPKDRFSAERLKGVDSTLKIQPAELGDSAVYLCASSSARGETQYFGPGTRLLVL.